Listed below are T cell receptor beta chains from one sample, sequenced in a study of cytomegalovirus exposure and HLA in healthy donors. Using immunoSEQ multiplex PCR, the repertoire was profiled, and TCRdb retains in-frame clones only, with some absent. The table records about 93,000 clones, around 78% of them present only once. The sequencing input was PBMCs. The source is a man aged 25-45 years in good health and CMV-seronegative. CDR3s include the opening cysteine and the closing phenylalanine or tryptophan. Fields, in order: CDR3 DNA, CDR3 protein, J gene, clone size, D gene, V gene. A D gene is named only where the DNA matches it firmly. Clone size is stated in some rows and not others, as once, few, many or a class when expanded.

DNA: TGTGCCAGTAGTATGAGGGCAGGAAGCTATTCCTCTGGAAACACCATATATTTT
CDR3: CASSMRAGSYSSGNTIYF
J: TRBJ1-3
size: .
D: .
V: TRBV19

DNA: TGTGCCATCGGCCGGGACAGCGGTAACTATGGCTACACCTTC
CDR3: CAIGRDSGNYGYTF
J: TRBJ1-2
size: .
D: TRBD1
V: TRBV10-3

DNA: TGTGCCAGCAGTTCCACGGGACTAGCGGGAGTCCGGGACGGGGAGCTGTTTTTT
CDR3: CASSSTGLAGVRDGELFF
J: TRBJ2-2
size: .
D: TRBD2
V: TRBV27

DNA: TGTGCCAGCAGCTTACTCGGCGGGAGCGCAGATACGCAGTATTTT
CDR3: CASSLLGGSADTQYF
J: TRBJ2-3
size: .
D: TRBD2
V: TRBV7-3

DNA: TGTGCCAGCCAGAGGGGGACAGGGAGTAATTTGGTCTATGGCTACACCTTC
CDR3: CASQRGTGSNLVYGYTF
J: TRBJ1-2
size: .
D: TRBD1
V: TRBV2

DNA: TGTGCCAGCAGCACGATGATGGGGGGGTTCGGCTACACCTTC
CDR3: CASSTMMGGFGYTF
J: TRBJ1-2
size: .
D: .
V: TRBV7-2

DNA: TGTGCCAGCAGCAGGGACAGGGGCACTGAAGCTTTCTTT
CDR3: CASSRDRGTEAFF
J: TRBJ1-1
size: .
D: TRBD1
V: TRBV5-6

DNA: TGTGCCAGTAGTATCAGGCAGACCGATGGCTACACCTTC
CDR3: CASSIRQTDGYTF
J: TRBJ1-2
size: .
D: .
V: TRBV19

DNA: TGCGCCAGCGGAACCGGGACATGGGGGGGAGAGCAGTTCTTC
CDR3: CASGTGTWGGEQFF
J: TRBJ2-1
size: .
D: .
V: TRBV10-1

DNA: TGCAGCGTTCGATTGTGGGACAGGGGGCTCACCGGGGAGCTGTTTTTT
CDR3: CSVRLWDRGLTGELFF
J: TRBJ2-2
size: .
D: TRBD1
V: TRBV29-1

DNA: TGTGCCAGCAGCGTCGGGGGTTCGGGCGAGCAGTACTTC
CDR3: CASSVGGSGEQYF
J: TRBJ2-7
size: .
D: .
V: TRBV9

DNA: TGTGCCAGCAGCTTAGAGCATCCGGGGAGCAATCAGCCCCAGCATTTT
CDR3: CASSLEHPGSNQPQHF
J: TRBJ1-5
size: once
D: .
V: TRBV7-6

DNA: TGCGCCAGCAGCTTGGAGGGGCGGGGGAACACTGAAGCTTTCTTT
CDR3: CASSLEGRGNTEAFF
J: TRBJ1-1
size: .
D: .
V: TRBV5-1

DNA: TGTGCCAGCAGAACAGGGGGCGGTTATAATTCACCCCTCCACTTT
CDR3: CASRTGGGYNSPLHF
J: TRBJ1-6
size: .
D: TRBD1
V: TRBV27

DNA: TGTGCCAGCAGCCCATTAGGGGGCGGGAACACTGAAGCTTTCTTT
CDR3: CASSPLGGGNTEAFF
J: TRBJ1-1
size: .
D: TRBD1
V: TRBV27

DNA: TGTGCCAGCAGTTACTCTGGACAGATTCTCTATGGCTACACCTTC
CDR3: CASSYSGQILYGYTF
J: TRBJ1-2
size: .
D: .
V: TRBV6-5

DNA: TGTGCCAGCAGCTTGGGACAGGGGGCCCTGACCGGGGAGCTGTTTTTT
CDR3: CASSLGQGALTGELFF
J: TRBJ2-2
size: .
D: TRBD1
V: TRBV5-4

DNA: TGTGCCATCGGGACGGGGGGGGCCTACGAGCAGTACTTC
CDR3: CAIGTGGAYEQYF
J: TRBJ2-7
size: .
D: TRBD2
V: TRBV10-3

DNA: TGTTCCAGCAGCCCCCGGGACAAAAAACAAGAGACCCAGTACTTC
CDR3: CSSSPRDKKQETQYF
J: TRBJ2-5
size: once
D: .
V: TRBV7-9

DNA: TGTGCCAGCAGTTACCTGGAGGGGACCCAGTACTTC
CDR3: CASSYLEGTQYF
J: TRBJ2-5
size: .
D: .
V: TRBV6-6